This record covers a single T cell receptor (beta chain). Its target is unknown. The sample is drawn from a study of cytomegalovirus exposure and HLA in healthy donors. Study-wide context: Across roughly 400 genotyped donors, about 86% landed in the Caucasian-associated ancestry cluster.

Trimming left V 2 bases short and J 5 bases short, with 19 bases between. Germline CDR1 SGHNT, CDR2 YYREEE (reference sequence). The CDR3 sequence is 17 residues long. Points from the study as a whole: The Asian-associated ancestry cluster reportedly had fewer N-insertions than the roughly 670-donor mean in a later analysis. As was reported, the classifier diagnosed cytomegalovirus status with high specificity and sensitivity. Later analysis suggested links between common viral pathogens and several top significant clusters.

PCR used 60 Vbeta primers and 13 Jbeta primers. Profiling relied on immunoSEQ multiplex PCR, and the TCRdb table lists in-frame clones only, not all of them. The repertoire holds some 91,000 clones, with around nine tenths as singletons. The source material was PBMCs. V is TRBV5-4 and J is TRBJ2-2, with a weak D call TRBD1 (5 bases). This TCR derives from a man between 25 and 39 years old in good health and CMV-seropositive. This CDR3 is CASSFRQGGLITGELFF. CDR3 in DNA: TGTGCCAGCAGCTTTCGGCAGGGTGGGCTAATTACCGGGGAGCTGTTTTTT.